This T cell receptor (beta chain) appears in the sequencing data of a study of blood T cell repertoires in COVID-19 (dated by TCRdb to 2020 to 2022). Study-level background: Samples covering the acute and convalescent phases of COVID-19 were provided by collaborators in the United States, Italy and Spain. Nearly every sample came with metadata listing a de-identified subject ID, COVID-19 status, age in years and sex. Samples came from the ongoing ImmuneRACE study (first 160 participants) plus 1,254 subjects from 6 global collaborators. Subjects who had been exposed to COVID-19, were actively infected with it, or had recovered from it provided the deeply sampled blood TCRbeta repertoires that made up the dataset. The prospective study material was composed of cDNA or gDNA derived from T cells, B-cell-depleted T cells, or PBMCs. HLA class I and class II types, where available, came from metadata supplied by the sample provider rather than from assay-based typing. The repertoires were made available in a free public database intended to serve as a resource for research on the immune response to SARS-CoV-2. What the authors observed across the whole study: Clinical and demographic metadata were provided uncurated, with the amount varying by source and participant.

TCRbeta CDR3 regions were amplified from genomic DNA using the immunoSEQ Assay, a bias-controlled multiplex PCR. The original pipeline was this. The number of nucleated cells in each sample was estimated by amplification of reference gene primers within the assay. Sequence reads were collapsed and filtered to measure the absolute abundance of every unique TCRbeta CDR3 rearrangement. For each sample, productive Simpson clonality was calculated as the square root of Simpson's diversity index across productive rearrangements. TCRdb obtained this table from immuneACCESS and retained in-frame rearrangements with V and J assigned. These tables miss some clones; where compared with another copy, unresolved V genes account for less than half of the shortfall, and the remainder is unexplained. For V, J and clone size, that table is used; D and trimming come from the DNA. This sample has about 75,000 clones in its table, and almost 90% of those were observed once. The ten largest clones take up 2.5% to 3% of the sample.

Inclusive of the bounding cysteine and phenylalanine, the CDR3 is 16 residues long. Only the CDR3 portion is preserved as DNA: 48 bases, with reading frame beginning at the first base. CDR1 is given as SGDLS and CDR2 as YYNGEE, both from the germline V gene. Germline trimming: 4 bases from V, 4 bases from J; junction bases outside gene matches: 8. A word on this clone: Its cognate antigen has yet to be identified. Per-base qualities were not stored, and no clone one base away is much larger.

Each collaborating institution followed its own protocols to collect whole blood in K2EDTA tubes. For TCRbeta analysis, collaborators shipped samples in one of three forms: frozen whole blood, isolated PBMCs, or DNA extracted from either of those sample types. Recombination connected TRBV9 to TRBJ2-1; 10 junctional bases match TRBD2. The sample was peripheral blood. The source is a human donor in a cohort sampled during active COVID-19. The bases read TGTGCCAGCAGCCCCTCGGGAGCGGGGGGGTACAATGAGCAGTTCTTC. The translation is CASSPSGAGGYNEQFF.